The 32 T cell receptor beta chains below come from one sample, sequenced in a study of T-cell reconstitution after alpha-beta-depleted transplantation in children. Unique molecular identifiers featured in how the TCRbeta library was prepared. One entry per CDR3 protein, called by TCRdb with MiXCR from the PCR reads. This sample has 600,000 to 700,000 distinct CDR3 sequences, with around 13% found just once. The specimen comprised PBMCs, sampled before TCRalphabeta/CD19-depleted stem cell transplant. These receptors originate from a girl aged 2-10 years with congenital amegakaryocytic thrombocytopenia, due to receive a stem cell transplant.

Many counts were recorded for this clonotype. The chain links TRBV20-1 to TRBJ2-5; D may match TRBD1 or TRBD2 (6 bases each). In germline, CDR1 is DFQATT, CDR2 SNEGSKA (reference sequence). The CDR3 runs to 11 residues. Trimming cost V 8 bases and J 4 bases, with 11 bases left between them. This CDR3 reads CSKGGPETQYF. The CDR3, as DNA: TGCAGTAAGGGGGGTCCAGAGACCCAGTACTTC.

This clonotype has a count of ten or more. Written as DNA, the CDR3 is TGCGCCAGCACCCGAAGCCCGGAACCCTATGGCTACACCTTC. It codes for CASTRSPEPYGYTF. The chain recombines TRBV4-1 with TRBJ1-2; D gene ambiguous. This CDR3 is 14 amino acids long. Trimming took 7 bases from V and 4 from J, leaving 16 bases between them. CDR1 and CDR2 (germline): MGHRA, YSYEKL.

This clonotype has at least ten counts. V and J are TRBV5-1 and TRBJ2-1; TRBD2 matches at 8 bases. Germline V gene sequence: CDR1 SGHRS, CDR2 YFSETQ. V dropped 3 bases and J dropped 10; count of bases not matched to a gene: 15. CDR3 length: 16 residues. The DNA for the CDR3 is TGCGCCAGCAGCTCCCTCAGGACTAGCAGCCTTCAAGAGCAGTTCTTC. Its translation is CASSSLRTSSLQEQFF. The variable domain in full, with the rest retrieved from reference TRBV5-1 and TRBJ2-1, is KAGVTQTPRYLIKTRGQQVTLSCSPISGHRSVSWYQQTPGQGLQFLFEYFSETQRNKGNFPGRFSGRQFSNSRSEMNVSTLELGDSALYLCASSSLRTSSLQEQFFGPGTRLTVL.

This clonotype was found a few times. The chain has TRBV20-1 and TRBJ2-7; D is unclear. V lost 3 bases, J lost 0 bases, and 15 bases lay in between. Germline lookup yields CDR1 DFQATT and CDR2 SNEGSKA (reference sequence). The length of the CDR3 is 15 residues. CDR3 region: CSASKGQRSSYEQYF. The CDR3 coding sequence is TGCAGTGCTAGCAAAGGCCAGAGGAGCTCCTACGAGCAGTACTTC.

There are many counts of this clonotype. The chain has TRBV12-3 or TRBV12-4 and TRBJ2-1; 7 bases agree with TRBD2. J gave up 5 bases and V 2 bases, and 6 bases lay outside the gene matches. The CDR3 covers 15 residues. DNA of the CDR3: TGTGCCAGCAGTTTATTACGGGAGGTTAACAATGAGCAGTTCTTC. It encodes CASSLLREVNNEQFF.

This clonotype came up a few times. The rearrangement joins TRBV20-1 to TRBJ2-7; TRBD2 agrees at 10 bases. The CDR3 is 13 residues long. The V gene's germline CDR1 is DFQATT and CDR2 SNEGSKA (reference sequence). J was trimmed by 6 bases and V by 6 bases; bases with no gene match: 8. CDR3 bases: TGCAGTGCCACGGGACTAGCGAGAGCCGAGCAGTACTTC. Residues: CSATGLARAEQYF.

This clonotype occurred many times. V usage is TRBV5-1 and J usage is TRBJ2-2; no definite D call. Germline V gives CDR1 SGHRS, CDR2 YFSETQ. Trimming removed 3 bases at V and 2 bases at J, with 5 bases between. This CDR3 region has 13 residues. The CDR3 DNA reads TGCGCCAGCAGCTCAGACAACACCGGGGAGCTGTTTTTT. It specifies CASSSDNTGELFF.

This clonotype was counted at least ten times. The V and J genes are TRBV27 and TRBJ1-2, with 12 bases aligning to TRBD1. J was trimmed by 8 bases and V by 3 bases; bases with no gene match: 10. This CDR3 spans 16 amino acids. Per the germline V gene, CDR1 is MNHEY and CDR2 is SMNVEV (reference sequence). The CDR3 DNA reads TGTGCCAGCAGTTTCATTTCGGGACAGGGGGCGTGGGGCTACACCTTC. Protein sequence: CASSFISGQGAWGYTF.

This clonotype has only a few counts. The chain carries TRBV21-1 and TRBJ2-1. TRBV21-1 is an annotated pseudogene. This CDR3 has 9 amino acids. CDR3 bases: TGTGCCAGAGTTTGGGAGCAGTTCTTC. Translation gives CARVWEQFF.

In this sample, this clonotype turned up a few times. The rearrangement uses TRBV4-1 and TRBJ2-3, with 7 positions matching TRBD2. V trimming: 2 bases; J trimming: 0 bases; junction bases outside the gene matches: 8. This CDR3 region has 17 residues. CDR1 and CDR2 (germline): MGHRA, YSYEKL. CDR3 protein: CASSQPFRTRSTDTQYF. DNA of the CDR3: TGCGCCAGCAGCCAACCCTTTAGGACTAGAAGCACAGATACGCAGTATTTT.

In its sample, this clonotype was seen many times. J is TRBJ2-4 and V is TRBV20-1; a possible D gene is TRBD1 (6 bases). V lost 6 bases and J 0 bases, leaving 12 bases between the germline ends. The CDR3 covers 14 residues. In germline, CDR1 is DFQATT, CDR2 SNEGSKA (reference sequence). The CDR3 sequence is CSAGMTGAKNIQYF. CDR3 in DNA: TGCAGTGCGGGAATGACAGGAGCCAAAAACATTCAGTACTTC.

This clonotype showed up many times. V and J are TRBV20-1 and TRBJ2-7, with 8 bases that match TRBD2. With 6 bases clipped from V and 4 bases from J, the junction kept 20 bases outside the gene matches. Germline lookup yields CDR1 DFQATT and CDR2 SNEGSKA (reference sequence). This CDR3 comprises 17 residues. Here the CDR3 reads CSARGGAFAGDMYEQYF. DNA for the CDR3: TGCAGTGCCCGGGGGGGAGCCTTTGCGGGAGATATGTACGAGCAGTACTTC.

This clonotype was picked up a small number of times. CDR3 residues: CASAREFTYEQYF. CDR3 nucleotide sequence: TGTGCCAGCGCGCGGGAGTTCACCTACGAGCAGTACTTC. The V gene is TRBV6-2 or TRBV6-3, the J gene TRBJ2-7, with 7 bases fitting TRBD2. V shed 8 bases and J 2 bases; nucleotides not matched to a gene: 6. The CDR3 consists of 13 residues. Germline CDR1 MNHEY, CDR2 SVGEGT.

In its sample, this clonotype was seen many times. This chain links TRBV29-1 with TRBJ2-7; D remains unclear. The CDR3 sequence is 15 residues long. V was cut by 0 bases and J by 0 bases, with 12 bases left in between. Germline V CDR1 and CDR2: SQVTM, ANQGSEA. CDR3 region: CSVEDRAGNSYEQYF. CDR3 DNA sequence: TGCAGCGTTGAAGATCGTGCTGGAAACTCCTACGAGCAGTACTTC.

There are many counts of this clonotype. The chain combines TRBV5-4 with TRBJ2-1; possibly TRBD2 for D (6 bases). Germline values: CDR1 SGHNT, CDR2 YYREEE (reference sequence). Trimming shortened V by 3 bases and J by 5 bases, and 12 bases separated the two germline ends. The CDR3 sequence is 14 residues long. The CDR3 DNA is TGTGCCAGCAGCTACGGAGGGTTCAACAATGAGCAGTTCTTC. Protein sequence: CASSYGGFNNEQFF. The full variable domain, with the rest looked up from reference TRBV5-4 and TRBJ2-1, is ETGVTQSPTHLIKTRGQQVTLRCSSQSGHNTVSWYQQALGQGPQFIFQYYREEENGRGNFPPRFSGLQFPNYSSELNVNALELDDSALYLCASSYGGFNNEQFFGPGTRLTVL.

In this sample, this clonotype turned up many times. This chain connects TRBV20-1 to TRBJ2-1; D ambiguous. V was cut by 5 bases and J by 3 bases, with 20 bases left in between. Germline CDR1 reads DFQATT; CDR2 reads SNEGSKA (reference sequence). The CDR3 length is 16 residues. The CDR3 bases are TGCAGTGCTGGCGGCATGGTTCGAGCGATCTACAATGAGCAGTTCTTC. This encodes CSAGGMVRAIYNEQFF.

This clonotype was found many times. The V gene is TRBV5-1, the J gene TRBJ2-6, with D perhaps TRBD2 (5 bases). The V end was cut by 3 bases, the J end by 1 base, with 11 bases between. Per germline, CDR1 SGHRS and CDR2 YFSETQ. The CDR3 has 16 residues. The CDR3 is CASSSPGESGANVLTF. In DNA form, the CDR3 reads TGCGCCAGCAGCTCCCCTGGGGAGTCTGGGGCCAACGTCCTGACTTTC.

DNA of the CDR3: TGTGCCTGGAGCGTGGGACTAGCGGATAATTACTACGAGCAGTACTTC. Its protein product is CAWSVGLADNYYEQYF. J is TRBJ2-7 and V is TRBV30; TRBD2 aligns across 11 bases. CDR1 GTSNPN and CDR2 SVGIG come from the germline V gene (reference sequence). V gave up 3 bases and J gave up 3 bases; unmatched junction bases: 10. The CDR3 runs to 16 residues. Based on the CDR3 plus reference TRBV30 and TRBJ2-7, the full variable domain is SQTIHQWPATLVQPVGSPLSLECTVEGTSNPNLYWYRQAAGRGLQLLFYSVGIGQISSEVPQNLSASRPQDRQFILSSKKLLLSDSGFYLCAWSVGLADNYYEQYFGPGTRLTVT.

This clonotype came up many times. The genes are TRBV15 and TRBJ2-3, with TRBD2 identical over 8 bases. This CDR3 is built from 14 residues. After removal of 6 bases from V and 4 bases from J, the junction contained 6 bases not matched to a gene. Germline lookup yields CDR1 LNHNV and CDR2 YYDKDF (reference sequence). CDR3: CATRAGLGADTQYF. Here the CDR3 DNA reads TGTGCCACCAGGGCGGGACTAGGCGCAGATACGCAGTATTTT.

This rearrangement joins TRBV5-1 to TRBJ2-2, with TRBD2 matching 11 bases. Germline V lookup: CDR1 SGHRS, CDR2 YFSETQ. The length of the CDR3 is 18 residues. Trimming at V came to 2 bases and at J to 0 bases, leaving 6 bases not matched to a gene. In DNA form, the CDR3 reads TGCGCCAGCAGCTTTGGCCTAGCGGGAGGCTCGAACACCGGGGAGCTGTTTTTT. Translating it yields CASSFGLAGGSNTGELFF.

In its sample, this clonotype was seen many times. The chain has TRBV20-1 and TRBJ2-5; TRBD2 aligns across 11 bases. CDR3 length: 14 residues. Germline V gene sequence: CDR1 DFQATT, CDR2 SNEGSKA (reference sequence). V trimming: 6 bases; J trimming: 2 bases; junction bases outside the gene matches: 5. CDR3: CSAQGLAEQETQYF. CDR3 bases: TGCAGTGCCCAGGGACTAGCGGAACAAGAGACCCAGTACTTC.

This clonotype has at least ten counts. The chain links TRBV5-1 to TRBJ2-5; D possibly corresponds to TRBD2 (6 bases). V lost 2 bases and J 2 bases, leaving 13 bases between the germline ends. The germline gives CDR1 SGHRS, CDR2 YFSETQ. CDR3 length: 15 residues. CDR3 in amino acids: CASSFVAAIQETQYF. As DNA, the CDR3 is TGCGCCAGCAGCTTCGTAGCGGCCATACAAGAGACCCAGTACTTC.

The chain uses TRBV5-1 and TRBJ1-2, with D hard to call. CDR1 is SGHRS and CDR2 is YFSETQ in the germline V gene. There are 16 residues in the CDR3. Trimming stripped 3 bases from V and 8 bases from J, with 23 bases between. CDR3 bases: TGCGCCAGCAGCTCGTATTTTGCTGGAGACGGCGGCGGCTACACCTTC. It yields the protein CASSSYFAGDGGGYTF.

With respect to this clonotype: One junction end disagrees with the germline gene, perhaps due to a read error. V gene TRBV12-3 or TRBV12-4 combines with J gene TRBJ2-2, with 8 bases aligning to TRBD1. This CDR3 comprises 15 residues. CDR3 nucleotides: TGTGCCAGCACTACGACAGGGGTGAACACCGGGGTGCTGTTTTTT. Translation: CASTTTGVNTGVLFF.

In this sample, this clonotype turned up many times. This chain connects TRBV12-3 or TRBV12-4 to TRBJ2-1; no clear D gene. The CDR3 loop spans 14 amino acids. Deletions cut 7 bases from V and 8 bases from J, with 18 bases between. This CDR3 is CASKLQFPRDEQFF. The CDR3 nucleotides are TGTGCCAGCAAATTACAGTTCCCTAGGGATGAGCAGTTCTTC.

This clonotype was counted at least ten times. CDR3 in amino acids: CASSTVGNEQFF. In DNA form, the CDR3 reads TGTGCCAGCAGTACCGTTGGTAATGAGCAGTTCTTC. This sequence joins TRBV13 and TRBJ2-1; D gene unclear. CDR1 PRHDT and CDR2 FYEKMQ come from the germline V gene (reference sequence). The CDR3 covers 12 residues. The germline V and J ends were trimmed by 6 bases and 7 bases, with 10 bases remaining between them.

The table lists this clonotype with a few counts. The chain is built from TRBV20-1 and TRBJ2-7; 9 bases agree with TRBD2. The CDR3 length is 16 residues. Germline V gives CDR1 DFQATT, CDR2 SNEGSKA (reference sequence). J was trimmed by 0 bases and V by 6 bases; bases with no gene match: 12. This CDR3 is CSAKETSGRNSYEQYF. Here the CDR3 DNA reads TGCAGTGCGAAAGAGACTAGCGGTCGGAACTCCTACGAGCAGTACTTC.

This clonotype was picked up many times. The chain is built from TRBV30 and TRBJ1-1; possibly TRBD1 for D (6 bases). Trimming stripped 2 bases from V and 5 bases from J, with 12 bases between. CDR3 size: 13 residues. Germline lookup yields CDR1 GTSNPN and CDR2 SVGIG (reference sequence). The CDR3 coding sequence is TGTGCCTGGAGTACAGAGGGGGAGACTGAAGCTTTCTTT. Residues: CAWSTEGETEAFF.

Ten or more counts support this clonotype. This chain uses TRBV20-1 with TRBJ1-2; D is ambiguous. This CDR3 has 13 residues. Germline V gives CDR1 DFQATT, CDR2 SNEGSKA (reference sequence). With 3 bases removed from V and 4 bases from J, the gap between germline ends came to 12 bases. The CDR3 sequence is CSASEGSGYGYTF. CDR3 sequence (DNA): TGCAGTGCTAGTGAGGGCAGCGGCTATGGCTACACCTTC.

This sequence joins TRBV5-1 and TRBJ2-2; perhaps TRBD1 as D (6 bases). Germline CDR1 reads SGHRS; CDR2 reads YFSETQ. The CDR3 contains 15 residues. The V and J ends lost 1 base and 3 bases respectively, with 10 bases between them. CDR3 protein: CASSLSGDHTGELFF. The CDR3 coding sequence is TGCGCCAGCAGCTTGTCAGGGGATCACACCGGGGAGCTGTTTTTT.

This clonotype appeared many times. DNA for the CDR3: TGCAGTGCTACTAGATCGACTAGCGGATACAATGAGCAGTTCTTC. This sequence encodes CSATRSTSGYNEQFF. The chain couples TRBV20-1 to TRBJ2-1; 9 bases align to TRBD2. Germline loops: CDR1 DFQATT, CDR2 SNEGSKA (reference sequence). The V and J ends lost 4 bases and 4 bases, in that order; junction bases with no gene match: 8. The CDR3 runs 15 residues.

This clonotype was counted many times. The chain combines TRBV5-5 with TRBJ2-1; D remains ambiguous. Trimming shortened V by 0 bases and J by 3 bases, and 7 bases separated the two germline ends. Germline values: CDR1 SGHKS, CDR2 YYEKEE (reference sequence). The CDR3 contains 14 residues. This CDR3 is CASSLGFGYNEQFF. In nucleotides, the CDR3 is TGTGCCAGCAGCTTGGGTTTCGGCTACAATGAGCAGTTCTTC.